This TCR beta chain comes out of a study of beta chain features in type 1 diabetes. Regarding the study as a whole: Researchers reported that naive, central memory and Treg TCRB repertoires appeared more similar in patients than in healthy donors. Moderate but significant shortening of TCRB CDR3s was recorded in all four CD4+ subsets from Type 1 diabetes patients.

Purity exceeded 98% in all sorted populations. Points on this clone: Its antigen is as yet unknown.

Sequenced material consisted of expressed TCRB transcripts (all of the isolated RNA was reverse transcribed). Assay used: immunoSEQ multiplex PCR; TCRdb lists only in-frame clones, some missing. The table has more than 300,000 clones, around 16% seen once. The germline gives CDR1 GTSNPN, CDR2 SVGIG (reference sequence). V was trimmed by 5 bases and J by 5 bases, leaving 18 bases between them. This CDR3 is 14 amino acids long. The sequence was collected from a woman aged 18-29 years in good health. Source material: naive CD4+ T cells from blood. J is TRBJ1-2 and V is TRBV30; the D gene is possibly TRBD1 (6 bases). In nucleotides, the CDR3 is TGTGCCTGGTCCACCCAAACAGGGAAATATGGCTACACCTTC. It encodes CAWSTQTGKYGYTF.